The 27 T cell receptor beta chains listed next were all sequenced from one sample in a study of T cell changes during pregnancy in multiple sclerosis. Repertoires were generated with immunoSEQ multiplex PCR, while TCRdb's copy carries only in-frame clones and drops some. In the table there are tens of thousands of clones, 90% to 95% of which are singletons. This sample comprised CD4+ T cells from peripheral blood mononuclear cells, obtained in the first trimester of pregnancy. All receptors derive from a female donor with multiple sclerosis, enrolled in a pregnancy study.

CDR3 nucleotides: TGTGCCAGCACCCTTGAGCGGGGGGCTCACAATGAGCAGTTCTTC. The encoded protein is CASTLERGAHNEQFF. This sequence joins TRBV2 and TRBJ2-1; the match to TRBD2 covers 9 bases. The CDR3 is 15 amino acids. V was clipped by 7 bases and J by 5 bases; unmatched bases: 9. Germline CDR1 SNHLY, CDR2 FYNNEI.

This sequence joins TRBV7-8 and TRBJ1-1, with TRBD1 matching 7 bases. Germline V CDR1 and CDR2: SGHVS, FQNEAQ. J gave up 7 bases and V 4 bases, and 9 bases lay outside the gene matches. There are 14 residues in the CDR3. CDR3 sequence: CASSSTGQTYEAFF. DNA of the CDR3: TGTGCCAGCAGCTCCACGGGACAGACTTATGAAGCTTTCTTT.

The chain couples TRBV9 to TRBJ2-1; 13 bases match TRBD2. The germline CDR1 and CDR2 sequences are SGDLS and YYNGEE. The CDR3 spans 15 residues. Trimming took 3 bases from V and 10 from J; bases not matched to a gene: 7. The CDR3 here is CASSARLAGGTEQFF. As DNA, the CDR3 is TGTGCCAGCAGCGCCCGACTAGCGGGGGGCACGGAGCAGTTCTTC.

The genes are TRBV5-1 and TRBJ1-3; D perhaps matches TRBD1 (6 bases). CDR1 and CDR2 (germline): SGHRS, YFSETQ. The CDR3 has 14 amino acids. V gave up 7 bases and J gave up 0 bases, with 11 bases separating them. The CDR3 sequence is CASCQGGSGNTIYF. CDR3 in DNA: TGCGCCAGCTGCCAAGGGGGCTCTGGAAACACCATATATTTT.

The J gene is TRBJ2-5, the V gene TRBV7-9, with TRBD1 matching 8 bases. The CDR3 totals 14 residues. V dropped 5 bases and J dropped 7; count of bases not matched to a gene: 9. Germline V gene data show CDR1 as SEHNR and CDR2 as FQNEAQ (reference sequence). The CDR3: CASSDRTGSRTQYF. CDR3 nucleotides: TGTGCCAGCAGCGATAGGACAGGGTCTAGGACCCAGTACTTC.

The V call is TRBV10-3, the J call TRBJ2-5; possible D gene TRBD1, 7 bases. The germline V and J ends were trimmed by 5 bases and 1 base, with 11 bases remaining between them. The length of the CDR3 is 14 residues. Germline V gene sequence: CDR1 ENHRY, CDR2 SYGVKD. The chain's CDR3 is CAISPGDSQETQYF. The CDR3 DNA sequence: TGTGCCATCAGTCCGGGGGACAGCCAAGAGACCCAGTACTTC.

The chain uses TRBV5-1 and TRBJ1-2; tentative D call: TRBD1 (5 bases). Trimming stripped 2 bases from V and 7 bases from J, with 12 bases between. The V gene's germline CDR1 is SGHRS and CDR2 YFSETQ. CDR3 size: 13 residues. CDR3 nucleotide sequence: TGCGCCAGCAGCTTTGGGGGAGGCTCTGGCTACACCTTC. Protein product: CASSFGGGSGYTF.

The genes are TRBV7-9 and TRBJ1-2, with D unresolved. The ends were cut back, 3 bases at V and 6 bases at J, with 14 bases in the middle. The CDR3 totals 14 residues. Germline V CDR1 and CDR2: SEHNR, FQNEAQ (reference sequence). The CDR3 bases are TGTGCCAGCAGCTTTTACGAGAACCGGGATGGCTACACCTTC. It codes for CASSFYENRDGYTF.

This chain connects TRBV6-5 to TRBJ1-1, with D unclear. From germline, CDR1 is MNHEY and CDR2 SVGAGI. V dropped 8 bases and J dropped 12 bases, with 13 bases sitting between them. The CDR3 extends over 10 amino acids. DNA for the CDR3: TGTGCCAGCGGGTTAACCGGGTCTTTCTTT. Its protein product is CASGLTGSFF.

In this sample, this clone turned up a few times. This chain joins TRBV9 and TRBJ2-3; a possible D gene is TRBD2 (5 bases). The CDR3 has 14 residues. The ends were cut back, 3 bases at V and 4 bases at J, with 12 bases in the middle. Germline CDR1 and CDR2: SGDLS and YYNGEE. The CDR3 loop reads CASSETWTPDTQYF. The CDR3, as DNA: TGTGCCAGCAGCGAGACTTGGACTCCAGATACGCAGTATTTT.

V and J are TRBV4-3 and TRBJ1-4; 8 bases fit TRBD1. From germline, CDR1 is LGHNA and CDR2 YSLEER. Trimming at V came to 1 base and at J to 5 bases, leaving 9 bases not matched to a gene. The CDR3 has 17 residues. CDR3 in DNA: TGCGCCAGCAGCCAAGGTCGCTGGAGACAGGGGAATGAAAAACTGTTTTTT. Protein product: CASSQGRWRQGNEKLFF.

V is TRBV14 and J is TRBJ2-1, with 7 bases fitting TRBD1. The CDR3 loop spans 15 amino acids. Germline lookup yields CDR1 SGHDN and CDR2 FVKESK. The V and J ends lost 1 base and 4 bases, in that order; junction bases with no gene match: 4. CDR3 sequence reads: CASSQAWDSYNEQFF. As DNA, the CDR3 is TGTGCCAGCAGCCAAGCGTGGGACAGTTACAATGAGCAGTTCTTC. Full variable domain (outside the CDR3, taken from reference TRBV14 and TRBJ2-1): EAGVTQFPSHSVIEKGQTVTLRCDPISGHDNLYWYRRVMGKEIKFLLHFVKESKQDESGMPNNRFLAERTGGTYSTLKVQPAELEDSGVYFCASSQAWDSYNEQFFGPGTRLTVL.

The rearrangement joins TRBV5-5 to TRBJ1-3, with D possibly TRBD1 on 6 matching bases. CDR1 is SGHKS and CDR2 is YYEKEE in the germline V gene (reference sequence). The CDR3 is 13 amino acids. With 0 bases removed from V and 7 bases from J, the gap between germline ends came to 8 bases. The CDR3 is CASSLDRDNTIYF. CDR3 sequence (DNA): TGTGCCAGCAGCTTGGACAGGGATAACACCATATATTTT.

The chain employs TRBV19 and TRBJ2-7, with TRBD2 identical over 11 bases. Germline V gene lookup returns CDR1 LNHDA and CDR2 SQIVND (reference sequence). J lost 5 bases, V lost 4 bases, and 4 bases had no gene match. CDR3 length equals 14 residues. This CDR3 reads CASSRTSGWHEQYF. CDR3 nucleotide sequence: TGTGCCAGTAGTAGGACTAGCGGGTGGCACGAGCAGTACTTC.

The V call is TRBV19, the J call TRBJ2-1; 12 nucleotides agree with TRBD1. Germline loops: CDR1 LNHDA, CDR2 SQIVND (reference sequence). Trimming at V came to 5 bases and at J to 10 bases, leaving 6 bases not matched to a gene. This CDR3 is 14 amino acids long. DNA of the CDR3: TGTGCCAGTAGTCGGGACAGGGGGCTCTTAGAGCAGTTCTTC. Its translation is CASSRDRGLLEQFF.

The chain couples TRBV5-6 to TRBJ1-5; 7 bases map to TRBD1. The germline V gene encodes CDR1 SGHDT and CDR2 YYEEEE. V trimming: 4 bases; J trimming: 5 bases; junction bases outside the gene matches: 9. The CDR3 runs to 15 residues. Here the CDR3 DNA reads TGTGCCAGCAGCATTTCGGACAGGACTGATCAGCCCCAGCATTTT. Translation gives CASSISDRTDQPQHF.

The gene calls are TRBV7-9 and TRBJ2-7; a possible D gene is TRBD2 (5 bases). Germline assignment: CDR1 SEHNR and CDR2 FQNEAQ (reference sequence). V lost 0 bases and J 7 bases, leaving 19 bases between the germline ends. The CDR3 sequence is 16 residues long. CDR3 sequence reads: CASSLAFGSTGEEQYF. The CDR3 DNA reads TGTGCCAGCAGCTTAGCCTTTGGGTCAACCGGGGAGGAGCAGTACTTC.

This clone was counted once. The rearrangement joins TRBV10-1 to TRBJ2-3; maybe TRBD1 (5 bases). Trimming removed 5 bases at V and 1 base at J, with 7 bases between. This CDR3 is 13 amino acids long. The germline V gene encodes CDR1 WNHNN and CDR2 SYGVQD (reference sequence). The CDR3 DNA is TGCGCCAGCAGTATACAGGGCACAGATACGCAGTATTTT. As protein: CASSIQGTDTQYF.

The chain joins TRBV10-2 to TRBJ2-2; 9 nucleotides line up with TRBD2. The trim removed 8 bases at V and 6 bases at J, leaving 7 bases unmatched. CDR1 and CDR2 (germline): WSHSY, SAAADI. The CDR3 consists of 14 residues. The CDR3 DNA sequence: TGCGCCAGCGAGACTAGCGGTTGGCCCGGGGAGCTGTTTTTT. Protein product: CASETSGWPGELFF.

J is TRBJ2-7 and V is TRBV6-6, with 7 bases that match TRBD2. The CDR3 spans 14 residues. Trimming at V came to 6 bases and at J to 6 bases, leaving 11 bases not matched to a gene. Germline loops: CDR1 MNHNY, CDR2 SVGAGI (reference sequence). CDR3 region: CASSPVGGSAEQYF. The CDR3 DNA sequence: TGTGCCAGCAGCCCAGTGGGAGGGTCAGCCGAGCAGTACTTC.

The CDR3 sequence is CASSQALQGRSNSPLHF. Here the CDR3 DNA reads TGCGCCAGCAGCCAGGCATTACAGGGCCGGTCCAATTCACCCCTCCACTTT. V and J are TRBV4-3 and TRBJ1-6; TRBD1 is a possible D gene (6 bases). V lost 3 bases, J lost 7 bases, and 19 bases lay in between. The CDR3 loop spans 17 amino acids. Germline-derived CDR1 and CDR2 are LGHNA and YSLEER.

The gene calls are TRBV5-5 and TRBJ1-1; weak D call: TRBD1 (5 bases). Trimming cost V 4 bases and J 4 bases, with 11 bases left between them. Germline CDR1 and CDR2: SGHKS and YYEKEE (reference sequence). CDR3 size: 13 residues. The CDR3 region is CASSVQAGTEAFF. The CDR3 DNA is TGTGCCAGCAGCGTACAGGCTGGCACTGAAGCTTTCTTT.

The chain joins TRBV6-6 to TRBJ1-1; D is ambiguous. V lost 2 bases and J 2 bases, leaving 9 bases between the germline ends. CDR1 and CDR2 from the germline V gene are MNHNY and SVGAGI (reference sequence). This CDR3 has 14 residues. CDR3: CASSYAQRNTEAFF. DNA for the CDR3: TGTGCCAGCAGTTACGCCCAGCGTAACACTGAAGCTTTCTTT.

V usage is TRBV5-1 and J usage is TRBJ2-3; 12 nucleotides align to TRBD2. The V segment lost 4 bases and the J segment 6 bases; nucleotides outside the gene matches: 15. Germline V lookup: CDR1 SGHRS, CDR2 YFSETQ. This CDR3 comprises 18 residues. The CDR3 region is CASSPEVLAGGPPDTQYF. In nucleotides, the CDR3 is TGCGCCAGCAGCCCGGAGGTACTAGCGGGGGGCCCCCCGGATACGCAGTATTTT.

This CDR3 reads CASRELQGIYGYTF. CDR3 nucleotide sequence: TGTGCCAGCAGAGAACTACAGGGAATCTATGGCTACACCTTC. This chain connects TRBV5-6 to TRBJ1-2; D may be TRBD1 (6 bases). CDR3 size: 14 residues. The V gene lost 5 bases and the J gene lost 4 bases, with 15 bases spanning the gap. Germline CDR1 and CDR2: SGHDT and YYEEEE.

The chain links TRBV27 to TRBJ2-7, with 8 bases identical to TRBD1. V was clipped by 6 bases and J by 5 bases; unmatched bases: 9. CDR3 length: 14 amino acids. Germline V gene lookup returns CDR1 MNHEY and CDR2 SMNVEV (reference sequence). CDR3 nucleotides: TGTGCCAGCAGGGGACGGACAGGGATCAACGAGCAGTACTTC. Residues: CASRGRTGINEQYF.

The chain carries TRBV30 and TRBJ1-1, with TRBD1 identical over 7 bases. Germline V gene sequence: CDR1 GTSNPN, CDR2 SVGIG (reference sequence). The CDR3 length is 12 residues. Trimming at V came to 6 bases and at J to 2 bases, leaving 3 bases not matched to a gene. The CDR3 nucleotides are TGTGCCTGTAACAGGGGTAACACTGAAGCTTTCTTT. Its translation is CACNRGNTEAFF. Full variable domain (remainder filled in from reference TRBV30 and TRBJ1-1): SQTIHQWPATLVQPVGSPLSLECTVEGTSNPNLYWYRQAAGRGLQLLFYSVGIGQISSEVPQNLSASRPQDRQFILSSKKLLLSDSGFYLCACNRGNTEAFFGQGTRLTVV.